This TCR beta chain stems from a study of early T cells in non-severe SARS-CoV-2 infection. Germline V gene data show CDR1 as MDHEN and CDR2 as SYDVKM. V gave up 4 bases and J gave up 2 bases; unmatched junction bases: 4. This CDR3 region has 14 residues. There are many counts of this clonotype. MiXCR, applied by TCRdb to the 5' RACE reads, yields one record per CDR3 protein. The sample records 80,000 to 95,000 distinct CDR3 sequences, 12% to 15% being singletons. The chain recombines TRBV28 with TRBJ1-2; 7 positions agree with TRBD1. The specimen was whole blood. This clonotype was sampled from an adult who was a healthcare worker with PCR-confirmed SARS-CoV-2 infection or an uninfected control (not recorded which). The CDR3 bases are TGTGCCAGCAGTTCGGGGACAGTAAACTATGGCTACACCTTC. Protein sequence: CASSSGTVNYGYTF.